This T cell receptor (beta chain) emerged from a study of T cells in Graves' hyperthyroidism and ophthalmopathy. Losses at the gene ends were 1 base for V and 7 bases for J; bases not matched to a gene: 8. The CDR3 has 15 amino acids. A lack of ophthalmopathy progression within 18 months defined stable Graves' hyperthyroidism. Fresh peripheral blood, around 9.5 ml, yielded the PBMCs. This clonotype was counted many times. The TCR beta CDR3 regions underwent amplification using RNA transcripts as the source. The primer set for the first-round RT-PCR of the TCR CDR3 was HTBI. TCRdb re-analysed the multiplex PCR reads in MiXCR, keeping a single row per CDR3 protein. The data contain some 560,000 distinct CDR3 sequences, around 16% of them seen just once; the ten biggest clones take up under 8%.

Sequencing was done on a sample of blood. The source of this sequence is a woman aged 25-40 years with Graves' hyperthyroidism. This chain links TRBV12-3 or TRBV12-4 with TRBJ2-7; 9 positions agree with TRBD2. The CDR3 here is CASSLDGTSRGEQYF. The CDR3 DNA is TGTGCCAGCAGTTTAGACGGGACTAGCCGCGGGGAGCAGTACTTC.